The 9 T cell receptor beta chains presented below share a single source sample, sequenced in a study of a mutant IDH1 vaccine in newly diagnosed glioma. Assay used: immunoSEQ multiplex PCR; TCRdb lists only in-frame clones, some missing. Counted here are over 55,000 clones, about 88% occurring once; the ten biggest clones make up 1.5% to 2.5%. What these receptors recognize is not known. The time point: week 11, during vaccination. The investigators gave 300 ug of mutant IDH1 20-mer peptide in each vaccine dose, together with topical imiquimod. The specimen comprised PBMCs, sampled from a glioma patient whose treatment included an IDH1 peptide vaccine. These receptor sequences come from a man aged 40-49 years with glioma.

The chain employs TRBV30 and TRBJ1-6; 7 bases are shared with TRBD1. CDR1 is GTSNPN, CDR2 SVGIG, per germline (reference sequence). V trimming: 0 bases; J trimming: 0 bases; junction bases outside the gene matches: 2. There are 16 residues in the CDR3. The DNA for the CDR3 is TGTGCCTGGAGTGTACAGGGGAGCTCCTATAATTCACCCCTCCACTTT. It specifies CAWSVQGSSYNSPLHF.

The chain recombines TRBV7-3 with TRBJ2-1; D remains ambiguous. The V and J ends lost 5 bases and 7 bases respectively, with 15 bases between them. The CDR3 totals 14 residues. CDR1 SGHTA and CDR2 FQGTGA come from the germline V gene. CDR3 protein: CASSPGIGLNEQFF. The DNA for the CDR3 is TGTGCCAGCAGCCCCGGAATAGGGTTGAATGAGCAGTTCTTC.

The chain combines TRBV19 with TRBJ2-5, with D unresolved. The last part of the DNA fits TRBJ2-7 better; the J call may be wrong. The CDR3 extends over 13 amino acids. CDR1 and CDR2 (germline): LNHDA, SQIVND (reference sequence). The CDR3 region is CASSIVVGNEQYF. The CDR3 DNA reads as TGTGCCAGTAGTATAGTAGTTGGGAACGAGCAGTACTTC.

V usage is TRBV28 and J usage is TRBJ2-1; TRBD2 matches at 12 bases. Germline V gene sequence: CDR1 MDHEN, CDR2 SYDVKM. J lost 8 bases, V lost 6 bases, and 8 bases had no gene match. This CDR3 is built from 15 residues. This CDR3 reads CASRPTSGGFYEQFF. Here the CDR3 DNA reads TGTGCCAGCAGACCAACTAGCGGGGGGTTCTATGAGCAGTTCTTC.

The rearrangement uses TRBV5-1 and TRBJ2-1; weak D call: TRBD2 (6 bases). Germline values: CDR1 SGHRS, CDR2 YFSETQ. The CDR3 covers 15 residues. Trimming pared 2 bases from V and 6 bases from J, leaving 15 bases between. The CDR3 reads CASSLSGTGANEQFF. CDR3 bases: TGCGCCAGCAGCTTAAGTGGGACTGGGGCCAATGAGCAGTTCTTC.

The chain has TRBV4-1 and TRBJ1-2; D unresolved. This CDR3 comprises 14 residues. With 2 bases removed from V and 1 base from J, the gap between germline ends came to 8 bases. Germline V gene data show CDR1 as MGHRA and CDR2 as YSYEKL. Written as DNA, the CDR3 is TGCGCCAGCAGCCAAAAACAGCTTAACTATGGCTACACCTTC. Residues: CASSQKQLNYGYTF.

This sequence joins TRBV5-6 and TRBJ2-1; D possibly corresponds to TRBD1 (6 bases). This CDR3 is built from 15 residues. Germline CDR1 is SGHDT and CDR2 is YYEEEE. V shed 2 bases and J shed 9 bases, with 18 bases lying between them. The CDR3: CASSFQGRGRGEQFF. CDR3 bases: TGTGCCAGCAGCTTCCAAGGCAGGGGAAGGGGTGAGCAGTTCTTC.

V is TRBV5-1 and J is TRBJ1-1; D possibly corresponds to TRBD1 (5 bases). V was pared by 4 bases and J by 4 bases, with 11 bases between. This CDR3 has 13 amino acids. From germline, CDR1 is SGHRS and CDR2 YFSETQ. The CDR3: CASSQGGSTEAFF. The CDR3 nucleotides are TGCGCCAGCAGCCAGGGAGGGAGCACTGAAGCTTTCTTT.

The chain employs TRBV14 and TRBJ1-6; TRBD1 is a possible D gene (5 bases). The germline V gene has CDR1 SGHDN and CDR2 FVKESK. Trimming took off 0 bases at V and 14 bases at J, with 20 bases between the two ends. The CDR3 has 16 residues. The CDR3 region has the DNA TGTGCCAGCAGCCAAGATAATTACAGCCCGCTCAGGGCCCTCCACTTT. As protein: CASSQDNYSPLRALHF. Full variable domain (rest looked up from reference TRBV14 and TRBJ1-6): EAGVTQFPSHSVIEKGQTVTLRCDPISGHDNLYWYRRVMGKEIKFLLHFVKESKQDESGMPNNRFLAERTGGTYSTLKVQPAELEDSGVYFCASSQDNYSPLRALHFGNGTRLTVT.